This T cell receptor beta chain originates from a study of molecular identifiers for immune sequencing clone quantification. Study in general: Replicate runs used RNA from roughly 20,000 or 100,000 naive CD8 cells, which was split five ways into aliquots, and four of those aliquots were then sequenced.

Naive CD8 T cells were FACS-sorted by CD8+CD4-CCR7+CD45RA+ markers. By share, this clonotype counts as medium-sized. Its specificity is unknown. With V trimmed by 5 bases and J by 5 bases, 9 bases remained unmatched. The CDR3 runs to 16 residues. Germline V gives CDR1 KGHSY, CDR2 FQNENV. General study results and limits: With a barcode shared among identical TCR molecules, highly expanded clone sizes could be underestimated. Detectable among about a million naive cells, according to reports, was Jurkat TCR RNA spiked in from one cell.

MiXCR was run by TCRdb on the PCR reads, yielding one entry per CDR3 protein. The data hold roughly 12,000 distinct CDR3 sequences, with about 15% observed a single time. Material: naive CD8+ T cells from blood, with Jurkat cell RNA spiked in. Subset described: FACS-sorted CD8+CD4-CCR7+CD45RA+ naive T cells. The chain links TRBV16 to TRBJ2-7, with 13 bases matching TRBD2. The clonotype originates from a human donor in good health. Some libraries in this study had Jurkat cell RNA spiked in. CDR3 sequence reads: CASSSGLLAGGHEQYF. Written as DNA, the CDR3 is TGTGCCAGCAGCTCGGGGCTACTAGCGGGGGGGCACGAGCAGTACTTC.